This passage covers 16 T cell receptor beta chains from one sample sequenced in a study of blood T cell repertoires in COVID-19. TCRdb keeps only in-frame clones here, not all; method: immunoSEQ multiplex PCR. The table shows roughly 700,000 clones, with around 89% occurring only once. The source material was peripheral blood. The receptors derive from a woman between 18 and 29 years old with acute or convalescent COVID-19.

This clone was picked up one time. The chain carries TRBV7-6 and TRBJ1-1; 8 nucleotides line up with TRBD1. This CDR3 has 13 residues. The germline V gene has CDR1 SGHVS and CDR2 FNYEAQ. J was trimmed by 11 bases and V by 1 base; bases with no gene match: 6. The CDR3 DNA is TGTGCCAGCAGCTTAGTAGGGGGACAGGATGCTTTCTTT. Translated, it gives CASSLVGGQDAFF.

V is TRBV28 and J is TRBJ2-6, with 7 bases matching TRBD1. After removal of 8 bases from V and 0 bases from J, the junction contained 7 bases not matched to a gene. Germline V lookup: CDR1 MDHEN, CDR2 SYDVKM. The CDR3 has 16 amino acids. The CDR3, as DNA: TGTGCCAGCGGTAGGGACAGACCCTCTGGGGCCAACGTCCTGACTTTC. Translation: CASGRDRPSGANVLTF.

V usage is TRBV27 and J usage is TRBJ2-1; the D gene is possibly TRBD2 (6 bases). The germline V gene encodes CDR1 MNHEY and CDR2 SMNVEV (reference sequence). The ends were cut back, 1 base at V and 8 bases at J, with 6 bases in the middle. The CDR3 totals 12 residues. The CDR3, as DNA: TGTGCCAGCAGTTTATGGGGGGATGAGCAGTTCTTC. The encoded protein is CASSLWGDEQFF.

Concerning this clone itself: Compared with germline, one end of the junction differs, possibly owing to a read error. V and J are TRBV7-2 and TRBJ2-7; maybe TRBD1 (6 bases). Germline values: CDR1 SGHTA, CDR2 FQGNSA. This CDR3 has 11 residues. CDR3 sequence: CASSPHDRPTF. DNA for the CDR3: TGTGCCAGCAGCCCACACGACAGGCCTACCTTC.

The gene calls are TRBV7-9 and TRBJ1-2; D possibly corresponds to TRBD1 (6 bases). Trimming stripped 6 bases from V and 4 bases from J, with 18 bases between. Germline CDR1 SEHNR, CDR2 FQNEAQ (reference sequence). CDR3 size: 15 residues. The CDR3: CASRALQGGGYGYTF. CDR3 in DNA: TGTGCCAGCAGAGCTCTCCAGGGAGGGGGCTATGGCTACACCTTC.

The rearrangement uses TRBV30 and TRBJ1-1; 9 bases align to TRBD1. CDR1 and CDR2 (germline): GTSNPN, SVGIG (reference sequence). Trimming took 0 bases from V and 0 from J; bases not matched to a gene: 5. The CDR3 extends over 16 amino acids. In DNA form, the CDR3 reads TGTGCCTGGAGTGTACCCAGGACAGGGGTGAACACTGAAGCTTTCTTT. Amino acids: CAWSVPRTGVNTEAFF.

The CDR3 spells CASSPLPGVNTEAFF. The DNA for the CDR3 is TGTGCCAGCAGCCCCCTTCCGGGAGTGAACACTGAAGCTTTCTTT. V and J are TRBV7-7 and TRBJ1-1; D uncertain. Looked up from germline, CDR1 is SSHAT and CDR2 is FNYEAQ (reference sequence). The CDR3 totals 15 residues. V was shortened by 5 bases and J by 0 bases, with 13 bases between the two germline ends.

DNA of the CDR3: TGTGCCAGCAGCACATACACTGAAGCTTTCTTT. Its protein is CASSTYTEAFF. The chain carries TRBV12-3 or TRBV12-4 and TRBJ1-1; D gene uncertain. CDR3 size: 11 residues. The V and J ends lost 6 bases and 3 bases respectively, with 5 bases between them.

This chain connects TRBV6-2 or TRBV6-3 to TRBJ1-4, with 7 nucleotides matching TRBD1. Germline CDR1 is MNHEY and CDR2 is SVGEGT. J gave up 0 bases and V 4 bases, and 8 bases lay outside the gene matches. This CDR3 has 17 residues. CDR3 nucleotide sequence: TGTGCCAGCAGTTGGGGGACAGCTATTGCAACTAATGAAAAACTGTTTTTT. Protein product: CASSWGTAIATNEKLFF.

This chain uses TRBV7-2 with TRBJ2-2; D is unclear. The CDR3 has 14 residues. The germline V and J ends were trimmed by 6 bases and 0 bases, with 8 bases remaining between them. CDR1 and CDR2 from the germline V gene are SGHTA and FQGNSA. The CDR3 spells CASRETSNTGELFF. The CDR3 nucleotides read TGTGCCAGCAGGGAGACCTCGAACACCGGGGAGCTGTTTTTT.

The chain carries TRBV7-3 and TRBJ2-5, with 7 bases identical to TRBD1. Trimming at V came to 4 bases and at J to 3 bases, leaving 2 bases not matched to a gene. The CDR3 consists of 13 residues. From germline, CDR1 is SGHTA and CDR2 FQGTGA. The CDR3 protein is CASSWDREETQYF. CDR3 bases: TGTGCCAGCAGCTGGGACAGAGAAGAGACCCAGTACTTC.

A few counts support this clone. V gene TRBV24-1 combines with J gene TRBJ1-2, with 9 bases aligning to TRBD1. Losses at the gene ends were 3 bases for V and 5 bases for J; bases not matched to a gene: 0. CDR3 length: 13 residues. In germline, CDR1 is KGHDR, CDR2 SFDVKD. Here the CDR3 reads CATSDGTGYGYTF. Written as DNA, the CDR3 is TGTGCCACCAGTGATGGGACAGGGTATGGCTACACCTTC.

A single count supports this clone. The rearrangement uses TRBV3-1 (or the pseudogene TRBV3-2) and TRBJ1-1; D ambiguous. V lost 0 bases and J lost 3, with 8 bases in between. CDR1 LGHDT and CDR2 YNNKEL come from the germline V gene (reference sequence). The CDR3 has 14 amino acids. In DNA, the CDR3 is TGTGCCAGCAGCCAAGAAGGGAGGCACACTGAAGCTTTCTTT. This translates into CASSQEGRHTEAFF.

This chain uses TRBV10-3 with TRBJ2-3; 8 bases are shared with TRBD2. After removal of 4 bases from V and 2 bases from J, the junction contained 14 bases not matched to a gene. The CDR3 consists of 18 residues. The germline gives CDR1 ENHRY, CDR2 SYGVKD. CDR3 bases: TGTGCCATCAGTGGGTCGAACTACCAGCGGGGGCACACAGATACGCAGTATTTT. It codes for CAISGSNYQRGHTDTQYF.

Worth noting for this clone: The same CDR3 is also encoded by other DNA sequences in this sample. The chain links TRBV5-1 to TRBJ1-4; 9 nucleotides match TRBD1. V was pared by 0 bases and J by 4 bases, with 1 base of the junction left unmatched. Germline CDR1 SGHRS, CDR2 YFSETQ. CDR3 length: 15 amino acids. The CDR3 bases are TGCGCCAGCAGCTTGGGGGGACAGGGTAATGAAAAACTGTTTTTT. Translating gives CASSLGGQGNEKLFF.

The chain couples TRBV10-3 to TRBJ1-1, with 9 bases lining up with TRBD1. The germline gives CDR1 ENHRY, CDR2 SYGVKD. Losses at the gene ends were 0 bases for V and 3 bases for J; bases not matched to a gene: 11. This CDR3 spans 18 amino acids. The DNA of the CDR3 is TGTGCCATCAGTGAGTCACCCCCACAGGGGGCAAGCGACACTGAAGCTTTCTTT. This codes for CAISESPPQGASDTEAFF.